This T cell receptor beta chain was recovered during a study of blood T cell repertoires in COVID-19. Study context: From T cells, B-cell-depleted T cells, or PBMCs came the material, which was cDNA or gDNA.

The V end lost 7 bases, the J end lost 6 bases, and 18 bases lay between the germline ends. The CDR3 extends over 14 amino acids. Germline V CDR1 and CDR2: MNHEY, SMNVEV (reference sequence). Sequencing was performed with immunoSEQ multiplex PCR; in TCRdb, only in-frame clones are kept and a portion is missing. The sample yields around 130,000 clones, approximately 92% seen once. The receptor was derived from an older man with active or convalescent COVID-19. This sequence joins TRBV27 and TRBJ1-1; perhaps TRBD1 as D (5 bases). Sequencing used peripheral blood. The CDR3: CASTLGGFHSEAFF. The CDR3 nucleotides are TGTGCCAGCACCCTCGGGGGGTTTCATTCTGAAGCTTTCTTT.